This entry lists 19 T cell receptor beta chains sequenced from one sample in a study of blood T cells in healthy people across ages (dated by TCRdb to the mid-2010s). To prepare the library, 5' RACE was applied. Instrument on record: Illumina HiSeq 2500. A second PCR of roughly 7 to 12 cycles was run with a J-beta primer mix and a sample-barcoded 5' primer. The public sequencing data were trimmed at Q25 with fastp and processed into clonotypes with MiXCR by TCRdb, which kept only in-frame beta chains. One record per CDR3 amino acid sequence lists the most common genes and DNA. Present in this sample are 700,000 to 900,000 distinct CDR3 sequences, roughly 25% of which were seen just once. Jointly, the top ten make up less than 3.5% of the sample. The same specimen was also included in a second study, on T cells of mothers and their children.

The material sequenced was blood. These receptors came from a boy under 18 in good health.

The gene calls are TRBV24-1 and TRBJ1-2; D gene uncertain. The V end lost 2 bases, the J end lost 6 bases, and 18 bases lay between the germline ends. Germline-derived CDR1 and CDR2 are KGHDR and SFDVKD. This CDR3 has 16 residues. The DNA of the CDR3 is TGTGCCACCAGTGATTCCCGAAGGTCGGGTCTCGATGGCTACACCTTC. Its protein product is CATSDSRRSGLDGYTF.

V and J are TRBV20-1 and TRBJ2-3, with TRBD1 matching 9 bases. The CDR3 loop spans 14 amino acids. V shed 7 bases, J shed 1 base, and the junction held 6 bases outside the gene matches. From germline, CDR1 is DFQATT and CDR2 SNEGSKA (reference sequence). DNA of the CDR3: TGCAGTGTTCCACAGGGGGCTGGCACAGATACGCAGTATTTT. Protein product: CSVPQGAGTDTQYF.

This clonotype has more than one count but fewer than ten. This chain links TRBV12-3 or TRBV12-4 with TRBJ1-1, with D perhaps matching TRBD1 (5 bases). The CDR3 contains 12 residues. Trimming left V 6 bases short and J 5 bases short, with 10 bases between. CDR3 amino acids: CASRVGRTEAFF. CDR3 bases: TGTGCCAGCAGAGTGGGACGAACTGAAGCTTTCTTT.

The chain uses TRBV19 and TRBJ2-7; no clear D gene. The CDR3 contains 14 residues. Germline V lookup: CDR1 LNHDA, CDR2 SQIVND (reference sequence). V lost 5 bases and J 6 bases, leaving 17 bases between the germline ends. The CDR3 DNA reads as TGTGCCAGTAGTCTTAACAAGGAGCGTTGCGAGCAGTACTTC. Encoded protein: CASSLNKERCEQYF.

This clonotype came up a few times. The chain is built from TRBV6-1 and TRBJ2-5, with 16 nucleotides matching TRBD2. Germline CDR1 is MNHNS and CDR2 is SASEGT. The trim removed 5 bases at V and 4 bases at J, leaving 10 bases unmatched. The CDR3 length is 18 residues. The DNA for the CDR3 is TGTGCCAGCAGTCCCCTGGGACTAGCGGGGGGGCCGGGAGAGACCCAGTACTTC. Protein: CASSPLGLAGGPGETQYF.

This clonotype was seen more than once but under ten times. The V call is TRBV28, the J call TRBJ1-1, with D perhaps TRBD1 (5 bases). The V and J ends lost 7 bases and 1 base respectively, with 19 bases between them. Germline V gene sequence: CDR1 MDHEN, CDR2 SYDVKM. The CDR3 runs 16 residues. CDR3 DNA: TGTGCCAGCATCGGACACACACAGGTTTGGAACACTGAAGCTTTCTTT. Translated: CASIGHTQVWNTEAFF.

In this sample, this clonotype turned up a few times. The chain carries TRBV5-1 and TRBJ2-1; 8 nucleotides align to TRBD2. CDR1 SGHRS and CDR2 YFSETQ come from the germline V gene. The CDR3 has 17 residues. Unmatched junction bases numbered 13, after V lost 0 bases and J lost 8 bases. The CDR3 loop is CASSLGAGSGRRYEQFF. The CDR3 bases are TGCGCCAGCAGCTTGGGTGCAGGGAGCGGGAGACGCTATGAGCAGTTCTTC.

The rearrangement links TRBV2 to TRBJ2-7, with 13 bases identical to TRBD2. This CDR3 is built from 17 residues. Germline V gives CDR1 SNHLY, CDR2 FYNNEI. The ends lost 5 bases at V and 3 bases at J; junction bases unmatched: 10. The CDR3 is CASSSGTSGKSVYEQYF. CDR3 nucleotides: TGTGCCAGCAGTTCCGGGACTAGCGGGAAGTCAGTCTACGAGCAGTACTTC.

This clonotype was seen at least ten times. A junction end diverges from the germline sequence, so it may reflect a read error. J is TRBJ2-3 and V is TRBV5-1; perhaps TRBD2 as D (5 bases). This CDR3 region has 13 residues. Germline assignment: CDR1 SGHRS and CDR2 YFSETQ. In DNA form, the CDR3 reads TGTGCCAGCAGTCCGGAGGGCACAGATACGCAGTATTTT. Protein product: CASSPEGTDTQYF. Together with reference TRBV5-1 and TRBJ2-3, the CDR3 gives the full variable domain: KAGVTQTPRYLIKTRGQQVTLSCSPISGHRSVSWYQQTPGQGLQFLFEYFSETQRNKGNFPGRFSGRQFSNSRSEMNVSTLELGDSALYLCASSPEGTDTQYFGPGTRLTVL.

This chain joins TRBV27 and TRBJ2-1; D uncertain. The J call may be incorrect, as the DNA end agrees better with TRBJ2-7. The germline V gene has CDR1 MNHEY and CDR2 SMNVEV (reference sequence). This CDR3 spans 14 amino acids. CDR3 bases: TGTGCCAGCAGTTTATCGAAATGGGGATACGAGCAGTACTTC. This sequence encodes CASSLSKWGYEQYF.

This clonotype was counted only a few times. The chain recombines TRBV2 with TRBJ1-4, with a weak D call TRBD1 (5 bases). V dropped 5 bases and J dropped 8 bases, with 15 bases sitting between them. The germline V gene has CDR1 SNHLY and CDR2 FYNNEI. The CDR3 length is 14 residues. The CDR3 DNA is TGTGCCAGCAGTCCCGGGACGAAGGCGGAAAAACTGTTTTTT. This gives the protein CASSPGTKAEKLFF.

This clonotype has only a few counts. The genes are TRBV20-1 and TRBJ1-2; tentatively, D is TRBD1 (5 bases). Trimming took off 1 base at V and 5 bases at J, with 17 bases between the two ends. Germline V lookup: CDR1 DFQATT, CDR2 SNEGSKA (reference sequence). The CDR3 contains 15 residues. In DNA form, the CDR3 reads TGCAGTGCTAGAGCCGTCGCGGGGGGTGGGTATGGCTACACCTTC. Translating gives CSARAVAGGGYGYTF.

V usage is TRBV3-1 and J usage is TRBJ1-2; 7 bases are shared with TRBD1. The CDR3 runs 14 residues. Looked up from germline, CDR1 is LGHDT and CDR2 is YNNKEL (reference sequence). The V gene end was trimmed by 4 bases and the J gene end by 7 bases; junction bases not matched to a gene: 9. The CDR3 loop reads CASSLQKGASGYTF. For the CDR3, the DNA is TGTGCCAGCAGCCTACAAAAGGGGGCTAGTGGCTACACCTTC.

This clonotype was picked up a small number of times. The V gene is TRBV7-2, the J gene TRBJ1-1, with no clear D. CDR1 and CDR2 from the germline V gene are SGHTA and FQGNSA. V lost 1 base and J lost 11, with 17 bases in between. CDR3 length: 14 residues. CDR3: CASSLERAAMPAFF. DNA of the CDR3: TGTGCCAGCAGCTTAGAGAGGGCGGCCATGCCCGCTTTCTTT.

This clonotype was counted at least ten times. This chain uses TRBV14 with TRBJ2-4, with unresolved D. The germline V gene has CDR1 SGHDN and CDR2 FVKESK. With 1 base removed from V and 2 bases from J, the gap between germline ends came to 15 bases. There are 17 residues in the CDR3. In DNA form, the CDR3 reads TGTGCCAGCAGCCAAGTCGCGGTCGGAGTCTCCAAAAACATTCAGTACTTC. This sequence encodes CASSQVAVGVSKNIQYF. The complete variable domain, with remaining parts taken from reference TRBV14 and TRBJ2-4, reads EAGVTQFPSHSVIEKGQTVTLRCDPISGHDNLYWYRRVMGKEIKFLLHFVKESKQDESGMPNNRFLAERTGGTYSTLKVQPAELEDSGVYFCASSQVAVGVSKNIQYFGAGTRLSVL.

This chain joins TRBV6-1 and TRBJ2-7, with D tentatively TRBD2 (7 bases). The V end was cut by 2 bases, the J end by 7 bases, with 15 bases between. Germline V gives CDR1 MNHNS, CDR2 SASEGT. The CDR3 is made up of 14 amino acids. As DNA, the CDR3 is TGTGCCAGCAGTGAATTGGCGGGGGCGGGTGAGCAGTACTTC. Amino acids: CASSELAGAGEQYF.

As for this clonotype: The CDR3 does not close with the conserved phenylalanine or tryptophan, likely indicating a read error. The rearrangement uses TRBV4-1 and TRBJ2-7; perhaps TRBD2 as D (7 bases). The CDR3 is 14 residues long. V was clipped by 0 bases and J by 6 bases, with 12 bases between them. CDR1 and CDR2 (germline): MGHRA, YSYEKL. In nucleotides, the CDR3 is TGCGCCAGCAGCCAAGACAACAGGGAGGGCGAGCAGTACCTC. The encoded protein is CASSQDNREGEQYL.

This chain uses TRBV5-1 with TRBJ2-1, with 7 bases matching TRBD1. With V trimmed by 0 bases and J by 9 bases, 9 bases remained unmatched. The length of the CDR3 is 15 residues. Germline-derived CDR1 and CDR2 are SGHRS and YFSETQ. CDR3 region: CASSLDLTGTSEQFF. The CDR3 DNA is TGCGCCAGCAGCTTGGACCTGACAGGGACGAGTGAGCAGTTCTTC. Variable domain in full (rest from reference TRBV5-1 and TRBJ2-1): KAGVTQTPRYLIKTRGQQVTLSCSPISGHRSVSWYQQTPGQGLQFLFEYFSETQRNKGNFPGRFSGRQFSNSRSEMNVSTLELGDSALYLCASSLDLTGTSEQFFGPGTRLTVL.

This clonotype was detected once. The chain recombines TRBV12-5 with TRBJ1-2, with a possible D match to TRBD1 (6 bases). The V gene lost 9 bases and the J gene lost 8 bases, with 22 bases spanning the gap. Germline lookup yields CDR1 LGHNT and CDR2 FRNRAP. The CDR3 consists of 14 residues. CDR3 region: CASASTGSLWGYTF. In nucleotides, the CDR3 is TGTGCTAGCGCGTCGACAGGATCCCTCTGGGGCTACACCTTC.